This T cell receptor (beta chain) appears in the sequencing data of a study of T cell responses to AZD1222 COVID-19 vaccine. Study outcomes and limitations: Two doses of AZD1222 preceded a rise in Spike-specific TCR breadth and depth. Baseline seropositivity characterized only a handful of AZD1222 recipients. White British ancestry dominated among donors, who included more females, and clonal diversity was possibly underestimated.

Pooled together were second doses at about 4 or about 12 weeks. This CDR3 region has 13 residues. The germline CDR1 and CDR2 sequences are SGHRS and YFSETQ. Trimming shortened V by 2 bases and J by 5 bases, and 10 bases separated the two germline ends. In its sample, this clone was seen a few times. Antigen specificity is unknown. The assay was immunoSEQ multiplex PCR, and TCRdb's table has in-frame clones only and misses some. The table has 99,000 or so clones, roughly 89% seen once; the top ten hold 35% to 50%. This chain connects TRBV5-1 to TRBJ2-5; no firm D call. The source is an adult who received the AZD1222 COVID-19 vaccine. The specimen comprised peripheral blood, sampled 28 days after the second AZD1222 dose. The CDR3 loop reads CASSLGSGETQYF. The CDR3 region has the DNA TGCGCCAGCAGCTTAGGCAGTGGGGAGACCCAGTACTTC.